This T cell receptor beta chain was identified during a study of tumor and adjacent non-tumor tissue in lung cancer. The overall study: Each sample yielded roughly 4 million productive TCRbeta reads on average.

The CDR3 totals 11 residues. Germline V gene sequence: CDR1 SQVTM, CDR2 ANQGSEA. Between the trimmed V and J ends, which lost 4 bases and 4 bases, there was a span of 7 bases. TCRbeta libraries were built with three rounds of nested PCR, modified from ARM-PCR. TCRdb ran MiXCR on the multiplex PCR reads and lists one entry per CDR3 protein. This table holds tens of thousands of distinct CDR3 sequences, around three quarters found once. Remarks on this clonotype: Its antigen remains unknown. The conserved final phenylalanine or tryptophan is absent from the CDR3, which likely points to a read error.

No cell sorting was done before RNA was extracted from the tissue. The normal lung tissue was taken more than 3 cm from the tumor edge. The study's findings and limits: Shorter survival was associated with higher TCR diversity in tumors.

The sequenced sample was distant non-tumor lung tissue. The source of this sequence is a woman in her sixties with non-small cell lung cancer. The V and J genes are TRBV29-1 and TRBJ2-5, with no clear D. CDR3 in DNA: TGCAGCGTTGGTTGGGTAGAGACCCAGTACCTC. Amino acid sequence: CSVGWVETQYL.